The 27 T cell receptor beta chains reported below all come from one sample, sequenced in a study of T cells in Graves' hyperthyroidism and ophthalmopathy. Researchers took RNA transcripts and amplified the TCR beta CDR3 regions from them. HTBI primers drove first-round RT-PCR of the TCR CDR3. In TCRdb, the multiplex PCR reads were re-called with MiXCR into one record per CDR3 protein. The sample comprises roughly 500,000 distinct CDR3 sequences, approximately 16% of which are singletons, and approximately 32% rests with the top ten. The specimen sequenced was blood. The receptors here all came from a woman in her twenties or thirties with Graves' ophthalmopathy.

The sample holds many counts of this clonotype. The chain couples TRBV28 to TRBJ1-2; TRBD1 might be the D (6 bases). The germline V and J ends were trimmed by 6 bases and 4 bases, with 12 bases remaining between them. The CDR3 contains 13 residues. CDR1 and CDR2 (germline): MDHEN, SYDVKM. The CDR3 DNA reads TGTGCCAGCAGGAGGGGGGGCCGCTATGGCTACACCTTC. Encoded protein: CASRRGGRYGYTF.

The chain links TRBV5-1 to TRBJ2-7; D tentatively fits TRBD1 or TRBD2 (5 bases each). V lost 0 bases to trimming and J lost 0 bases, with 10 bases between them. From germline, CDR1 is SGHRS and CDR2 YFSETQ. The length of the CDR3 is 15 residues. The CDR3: CASSLAVGGSYEQYF. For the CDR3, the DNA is TGCGCCAGCAGCTTGGCAGTTGGGGGCTCCTACGAGCAGTACTTC.

For the CDR3, the DNA is TGTGCCAGCAGTGAAGGGACTAGCGGAGCAACCTACGAGCAGTACTTC. It codes for CASSEGTSGATYEQYF. The rearrangement links TRBV2 to TRBJ2-7, with 10 positions matching TRBD2. CDR1 is SNHLY and CDR2 is FYNNEI in the germline V gene. The V gene end was trimmed by 1 base and the J gene end by 2 bases; junction bases not matched to a gene: 5. The CDR3 covers 16 residues.

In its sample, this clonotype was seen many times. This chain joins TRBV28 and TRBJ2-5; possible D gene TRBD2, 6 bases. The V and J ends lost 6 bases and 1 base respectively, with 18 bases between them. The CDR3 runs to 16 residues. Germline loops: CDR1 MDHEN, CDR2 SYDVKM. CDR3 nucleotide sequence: TGTGCCAGCAGCTTAGGACCGGCGGGACCCCAAGAGACCCAGTACTTC. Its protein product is CASSLGPAGPQETQYF.

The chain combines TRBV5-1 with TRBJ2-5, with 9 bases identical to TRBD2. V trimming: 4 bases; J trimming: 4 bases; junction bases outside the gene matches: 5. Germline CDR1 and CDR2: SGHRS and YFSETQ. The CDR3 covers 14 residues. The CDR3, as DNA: TGCGCCAGCAGCCAGGGACTAGCACGAGAGACCCAGTACTTC. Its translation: CASSQGLARETQYF. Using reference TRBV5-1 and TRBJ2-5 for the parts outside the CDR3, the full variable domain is KAGVTQTPRYLIKTRGQQVTLSCSPISGHRSVSWYQQTPGQGLQFLFEYFSETQRNKGNFPGRFSGRQFSNSRSEMNVSTLELGDSALYLCASSQGLARETQYFGPGTRLLVL.

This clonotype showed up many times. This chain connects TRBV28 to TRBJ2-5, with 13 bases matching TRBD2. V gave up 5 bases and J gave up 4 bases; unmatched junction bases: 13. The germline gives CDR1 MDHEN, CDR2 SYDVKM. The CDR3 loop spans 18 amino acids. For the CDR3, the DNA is TGTGCCAGCAGTCAGCCGGGACTAGCGGGATCGCAAGGAGAGACCCAGTACTTC. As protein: CASSQPGLAGSQGETQYF.

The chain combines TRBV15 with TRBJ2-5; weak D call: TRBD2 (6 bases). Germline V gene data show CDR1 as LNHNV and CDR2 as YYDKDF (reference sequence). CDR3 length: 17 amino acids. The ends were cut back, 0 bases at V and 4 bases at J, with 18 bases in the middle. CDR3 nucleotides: TGTGCCACCAGCAGAGATCTTTTTTCGGAGGGTCTAGAGACCCAGTACTTC. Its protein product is CATSRDLFSEGLETQYF.

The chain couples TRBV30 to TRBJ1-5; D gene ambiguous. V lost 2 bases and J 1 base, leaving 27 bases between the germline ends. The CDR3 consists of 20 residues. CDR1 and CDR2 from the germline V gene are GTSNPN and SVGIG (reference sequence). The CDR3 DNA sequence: TGTGCCTGGAGTCGTGGGCCTCTTTCATCCCAACAGAGGAGCAATCAGCCCCAGCATTTT. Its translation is CAWSRGPLSSQQRSNQPQHF.

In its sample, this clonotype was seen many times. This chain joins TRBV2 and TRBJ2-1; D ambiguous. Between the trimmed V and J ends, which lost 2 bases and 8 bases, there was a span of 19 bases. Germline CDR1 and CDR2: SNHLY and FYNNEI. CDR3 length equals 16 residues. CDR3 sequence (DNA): TGTGCCAGCAGTGAAACCCCCGGGCTGGCTCAGGATGAGCAGTTCTTC. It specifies CASSETPGLAQDEQFF.

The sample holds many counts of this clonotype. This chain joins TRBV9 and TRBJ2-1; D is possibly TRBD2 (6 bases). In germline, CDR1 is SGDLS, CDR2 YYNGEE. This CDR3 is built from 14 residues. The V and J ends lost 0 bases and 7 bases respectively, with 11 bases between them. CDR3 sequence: CASSVAGVGNEQFF. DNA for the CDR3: TGTGCCAGCAGCGTAGCGGGAGTGGGAAATGAGCAGTTCTTC.

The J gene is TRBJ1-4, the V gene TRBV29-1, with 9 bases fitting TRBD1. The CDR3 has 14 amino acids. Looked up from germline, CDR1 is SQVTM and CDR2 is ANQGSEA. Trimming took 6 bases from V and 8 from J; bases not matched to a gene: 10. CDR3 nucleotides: TGCAGCGTGGCGGGGGGACAGGGAGGAGAAAAACTGTTTTTT. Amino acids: CSVAGGQGGEKLFF.

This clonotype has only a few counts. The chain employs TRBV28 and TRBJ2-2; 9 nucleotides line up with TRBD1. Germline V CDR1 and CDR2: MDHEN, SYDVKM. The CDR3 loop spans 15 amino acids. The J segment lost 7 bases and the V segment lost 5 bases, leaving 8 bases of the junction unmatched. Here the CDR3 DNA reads TGTGCCAGCAGTCTGACACAGGGGGCAAACGGGGAGCTGTTTTTT. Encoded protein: CASSLTQGANGELFF.

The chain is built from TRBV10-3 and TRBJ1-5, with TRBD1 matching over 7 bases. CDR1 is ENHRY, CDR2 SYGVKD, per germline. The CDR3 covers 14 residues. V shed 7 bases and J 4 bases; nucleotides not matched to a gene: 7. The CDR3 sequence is CAIKGTGDNQPQHF. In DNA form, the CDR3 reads TGTGCCATCAAAGGAACAGGGGATAATCAGCCCCAGCATTTT.

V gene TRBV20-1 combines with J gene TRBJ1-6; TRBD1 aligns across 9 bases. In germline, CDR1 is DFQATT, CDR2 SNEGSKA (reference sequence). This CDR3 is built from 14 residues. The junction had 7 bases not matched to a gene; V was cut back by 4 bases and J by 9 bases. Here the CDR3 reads CSATTGTGTSPLHF. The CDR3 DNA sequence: TGCAGTGCTACCACCGGGACAGGGACTTCACCCCTCCACTTT.

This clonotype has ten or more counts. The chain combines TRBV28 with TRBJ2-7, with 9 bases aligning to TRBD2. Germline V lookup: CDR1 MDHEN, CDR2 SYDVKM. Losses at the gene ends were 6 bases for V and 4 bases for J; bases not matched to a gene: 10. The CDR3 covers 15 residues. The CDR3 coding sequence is TGTGCCAGCAGCGCTGTGCTAGCGGGAAAATACGAGCAGTACTTC. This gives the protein CASSAVLAGKYEQYF.

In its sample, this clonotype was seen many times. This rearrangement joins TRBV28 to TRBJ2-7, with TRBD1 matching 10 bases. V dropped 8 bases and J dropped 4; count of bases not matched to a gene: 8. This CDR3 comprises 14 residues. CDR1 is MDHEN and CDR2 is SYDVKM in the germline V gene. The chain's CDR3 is CASLDRGRGYEQYF. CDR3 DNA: TGTGCCAGCCTTGACAGGGGGCGCGGTTACGAGCAGTACTTC.

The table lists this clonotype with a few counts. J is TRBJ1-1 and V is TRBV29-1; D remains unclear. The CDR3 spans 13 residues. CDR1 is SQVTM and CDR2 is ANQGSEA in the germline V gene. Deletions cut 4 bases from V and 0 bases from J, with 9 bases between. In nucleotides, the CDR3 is TGCAGCGTTGTGCGGCCGTTGAACACTGAAGCTTTCTTT. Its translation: CSVVRPLNTEAFF.

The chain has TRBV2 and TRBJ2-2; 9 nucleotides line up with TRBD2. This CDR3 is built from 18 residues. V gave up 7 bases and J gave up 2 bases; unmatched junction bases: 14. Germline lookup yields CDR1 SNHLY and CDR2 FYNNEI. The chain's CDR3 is CASMNPAGGGQNTGELFF. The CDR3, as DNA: TGTGCCAGCATGAATCCAGCGGGAGGTGGCCAAAACACCGGGGAGCTGTTTTTT.

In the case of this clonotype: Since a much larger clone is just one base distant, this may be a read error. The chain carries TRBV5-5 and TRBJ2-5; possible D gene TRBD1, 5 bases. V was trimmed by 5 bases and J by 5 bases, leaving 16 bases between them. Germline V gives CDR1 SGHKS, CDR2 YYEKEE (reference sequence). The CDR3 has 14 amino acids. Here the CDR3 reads CASRGAAVRETQYF. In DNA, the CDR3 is TGTGCCAGCAGAGGGGCCGCGGTTCGGGAGACCCAGTACTTC.

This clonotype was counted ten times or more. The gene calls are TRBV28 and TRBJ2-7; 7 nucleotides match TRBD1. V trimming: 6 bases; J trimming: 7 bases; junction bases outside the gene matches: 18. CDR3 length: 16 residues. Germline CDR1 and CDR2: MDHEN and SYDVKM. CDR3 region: CASRGERGGESREQYF. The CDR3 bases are TGTGCCAGCAGGGGGGAGCGAGGGGGCGAATCGCGGGAGCAGTACTTC.

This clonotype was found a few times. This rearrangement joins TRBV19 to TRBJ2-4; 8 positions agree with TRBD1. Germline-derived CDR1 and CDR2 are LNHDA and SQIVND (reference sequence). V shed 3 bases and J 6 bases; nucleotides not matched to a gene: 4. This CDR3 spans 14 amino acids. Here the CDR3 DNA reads TGTGCCAGTAGTATTCAGGGGGCACCAAACATTCAGTACTTC. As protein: CASSIQGAPNIQYF.

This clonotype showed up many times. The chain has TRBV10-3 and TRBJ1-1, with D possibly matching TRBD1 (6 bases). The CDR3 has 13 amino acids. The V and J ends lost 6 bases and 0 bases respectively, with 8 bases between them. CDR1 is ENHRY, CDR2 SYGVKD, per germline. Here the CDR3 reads CAISDRLNTEAFF. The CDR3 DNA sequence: TGTGCCATCAGCGACAGGCTGAACACTGAAGCTTTCTTT.

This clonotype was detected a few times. The CDR3 loop is CASSLGITGEQYF. In DNA, the CDR3 is TGTGCCAGCAGCTTAGGCATTACTGGCGAGCAGTACTTC. The genes are TRBV11-2 and TRBJ2-7; D is unclear. In germline, CDR1 is SGHAT, CDR2 FQNNGV. V lost 1 base and J 6 bases, leaving 10 bases between the germline ends. This CDR3 contains 13 residues.

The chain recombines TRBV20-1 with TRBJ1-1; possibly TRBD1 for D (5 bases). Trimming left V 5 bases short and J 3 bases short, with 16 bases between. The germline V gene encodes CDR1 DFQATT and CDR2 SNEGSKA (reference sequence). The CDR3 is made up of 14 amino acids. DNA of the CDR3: TGCAGTGCTGGTAGAGGGGCAGCGGACACTGAAGCTTTCTTT. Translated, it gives CSAGRGAADTEAFF.

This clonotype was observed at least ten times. The CDR3 loop reads CASSLGGSGRFEQYF. The CDR3 DNA sequence: TGTGCCAGCTCACTTGGTGGTAGCGGGAGGTTTGAGCAGTACTTC. The chain carries TRBV18 and TRBJ2-7; 10 bases agree with TRBD2. The CDR3 loop spans 15 amino acids. CDR1 and CDR2 (germline): KGHSH, LQKENI. Germline trimming cut 4 bases from V and 7 bases from J; bases unmatched to any gene: 10.

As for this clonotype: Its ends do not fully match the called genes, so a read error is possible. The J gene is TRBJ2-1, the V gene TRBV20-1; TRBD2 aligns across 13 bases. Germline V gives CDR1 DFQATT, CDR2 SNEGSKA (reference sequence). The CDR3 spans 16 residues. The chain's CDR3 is CGARDEGLAGINEQFF. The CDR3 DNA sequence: TGCGGTGCTAGAGACGAGGGACTAGCGGGAATAAATGAGCAGTTCTTC.

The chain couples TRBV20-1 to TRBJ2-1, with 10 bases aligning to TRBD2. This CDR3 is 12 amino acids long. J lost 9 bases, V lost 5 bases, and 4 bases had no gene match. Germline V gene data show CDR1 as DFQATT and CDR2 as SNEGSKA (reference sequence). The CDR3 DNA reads TGCAGTGCTTGGCTAGCGGGAGTTGAGCAGTTCTTC. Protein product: CSAWLAGVEQFF.